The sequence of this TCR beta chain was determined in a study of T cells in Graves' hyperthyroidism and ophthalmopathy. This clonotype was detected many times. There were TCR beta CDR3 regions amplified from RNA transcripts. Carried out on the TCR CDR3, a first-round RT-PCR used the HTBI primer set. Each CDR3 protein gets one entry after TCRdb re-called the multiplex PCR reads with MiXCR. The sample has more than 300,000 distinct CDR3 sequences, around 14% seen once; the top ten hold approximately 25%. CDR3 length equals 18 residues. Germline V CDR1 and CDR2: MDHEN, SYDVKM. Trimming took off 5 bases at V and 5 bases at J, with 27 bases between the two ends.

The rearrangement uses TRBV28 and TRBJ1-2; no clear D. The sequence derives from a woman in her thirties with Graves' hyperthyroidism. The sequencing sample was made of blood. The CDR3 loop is CASSLQETFSSTKYGYTF. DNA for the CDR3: TGTGCCAGCAGTCTCCAAGAGACTTTCTCCTCGACAAAATATGGCTACACCTTC.